This is a list of T cell receptor beta chains from one sample in a study of blood T cells in healthy people across ages. TCRdb re-analysed the 5' RACE reads in MiXCR, keeping a single row per CDR3 protein. The data hold about 2 million distinct CDR3 sequences, with just under 50% observed a single time. What was sequenced was blood. These receptors all stem from a woman between 35 and 50 years old in good health. Both conserved end residues are part of each CDR3. The order of the fields is clone size, J gene, D gene, V gene, CDR3 protein, CDR3 DNA. A D gene is named only where the DNA matches it firmly. Clone size appears in some rows only: once, few, many, or a class for an expanded clone.

clone_size: NA; j_call: TRBJ2-7; d_call: NA; v_call: TRBV24-1; cdr3_aa: CATSFQQSHEQYF; cdr3_nt: TGTGCCACCAGTTTTCAACAGTCCCACGAGCAGTACTTC
clone_size: NA; j_call: TRBJ2-5; d_call: TRBD1; v_call: TRBV7-9; cdr3_aa: CASTADRGRETQYF; cdr3_nt: TGTGCCAGCACCGCTGACAGGGGGCGGGAGACCCAGTACTTC
clone_size: NA; j_call: TRBJ2-1; d_call: NA; v_call: TRBV6-2/TRBV6-3; cdr3_aa: CASSYLRKTSSSSYNEQFF; cdr3_nt: TGTGCCAGCAGTTACCTAAGGAAAACCAGCTCAAGCTCCTACAATGAGCAGTTCTTC
clone_size: few; j_call: TRBJ2-5; d_call: NA; v_call: TRBV7-2; cdr3_aa: CASSLDGHGASSPETQYF; cdr3_nt: TGTGCCAGCAGCTTAGATGGACATGGGGCGAGTTCTCCAGAGACCCAGTACTTC
clone_size: few; j_call: TRBJ2-5; d_call: NA; v_call: TRBV7-9; cdr3_aa: CASSLGRLVRGETQYF; cdr3_nt: TGTGCCAGCAGCTTAGGGCGACTAGTGCGGGGTGAGACCCAGTACTTC
clone_size: NA; j_call: TRBJ2-5; d_call: TRBD1; v_call: TRBV12-3/TRBV12-4; cdr3_aa: CASSLDRTGETQYF; cdr3_nt: TGTGCCAGCAGTCTGGACAGGACAGGAGAGACCCAGTACTTC
clone_size: NA; j_call: TRBJ2-5; d_call: NA; v_call: TRBV6-7; cdr3_aa: CASSYSLMRSRPAETQYF; cdr3_nt: TGTGCCAGCAGTTACTCGTTGATGAGGTCCCGACCTGCGGAGACCCAGTACTTC
clone_size: NA; j_call: TRBJ2-1; d_call: TRBD2; v_call: TRBV20-1; cdr3_aa: CSASTSGGNYNEQFF; cdr3_nt: TGCAGTGCTAGCACTAGCGGGGGGAACTACAATGAGCAGTTCTTC
clone_size: once; j_call: TRBJ1-5; d_call: NA; v_call: TRBV6-5; cdr3_aa: CASSYSRSIRPQHF; cdr3_nt: TGTGCCAGCAGTTACTCCCGGTCCATACGGCCCCAGCATTTT
clone_size: once; j_call: TRBJ1-6; d_call: TRBD1; v_call: TRBV15; cdr3_aa: CATSSPGGLNSPLHF; cdr3_nt: TGTGCCACCAGCAGCCCAGGGGGTCTTAATTCACCCCTCCACTTT
clone_size: NA; j_call: TRBJ2-5; d_call: NA; v_call: TRBV7-2; cdr3_aa: CAGSFGAGKETQYF; cdr3_nt: TGTGCCGGCAGCTTTGGTGCAGGCAAGGAGACCCAGTACTTC
clone_size: NA; j_call: TRBJ2-5; d_call: NA; v_call: TRBV20-1; cdr3_aa: CSARDLPRGRETQYF; cdr3_nt: TGCAGTGCTAGAGATCTCCCTAGGGGTCGTGAGACCCAGTACTTC
clone_size: NA; j_call: TRBJ2-5; d_call: TRBD1; v_call: TRBV3-1; cdr3_aa: CASSQVPTGEQYF; cdr3_nt: TGTGCCAGCAGCCAAGTTCCGACAGGGGAGCAGTACTTC
clone_size: NA; j_call: TRBJ2-7; d_call: NA; v_call: TRBV23-1; cdr3_aa: CASSQSYGRNSYEQYF; cdr3_nt: TGCGCCAGCAGTCAATCATACGGACGGAACTCCTACGAGCAGTACTTC
clone_size: NA; j_call: TRBJ2-7; d_call: NA; v_call: TRBV25-1; cdr3_aa: CASSDLGHKPYEQYF; cdr3_nt: TGTGCCAGCAGTGATCTAGGGCACAAACCCTACGAGCAGTACTTC
clone_size: many; j_call: TRBJ2-7; d_call: TRBD1; v_call: TRBV25-1; cdr3_aa: CASSTQGSSYEQYF; cdr3_nt: TGTGCCAGCAGTACACAGGGGAGCTCCTACGAGCAGTACTTC
clone_size: few; j_call: TRBJ2-1; d_call: NA; v_call: TRBV13; cdr3_aa: CASSPAGRGHLSSYNEQFF; cdr3_nt: TGTGCCAGCAGCCCGGCCGGCAGGGGACACTTGAGCTCCTACAATGAGCAGTTCTTC
clone_size: once; j_call: TRBJ2-1; d_call: NA; v_call: TRBV15; cdr3_aa: CATKLGAGRNEQFF; cdr3_nt: TGTGCCACCAAACTGGGGGCGGGTCGCAATGAGCAGTTCTTC
clone_size: NA; j_call: TRBJ1-5; d_call: TRBD1; v_call: TRBV7-2; cdr3_aa: CASCDRGGDQPQHF; cdr3_nt: TGTGCCAGCTGCGACAGGGGGGGGGATCAGCCCCAGCATTTT
clone_size: NA; j_call: TRBJ1-5; d_call: NA; v_call: TRBV5-7; cdr3_aa: CASSKDHRDKGYSNQPQHF; cdr3_nt: TGTGCCAGCAGCAAAGATCACCGGGACAAAGGATATAGCAATCAGCCCCAGCATTTT
clone_size: few; j_call: TRBJ2-7; d_call: NA; v_call: TRBV25-1; cdr3_aa: CASTGGVGEQYF; cdr3_nt: TGTGCCAGCACAGGGGGGGTCGGAGAGCAGTACTTC
clone_size: NA; j_call: TRBJ2-3; d_call: NA; v_call: TRBV6-5; cdr3_aa: CASSYSRRTEDYTDTQYF; cdr3_nt: TGTGCCAGCAGTTACTCGAGGAGGACAGAAGATTACACAGATACGCAGTATTTT
clone_size: few; j_call: TRBJ2-7; d_call: NA; v_call: TRBV5-1; cdr3_aa: CASSVGAGIEQYF; cdr3_nt: TGCGCCAGCAGCGTCGGGGCTGGGATAGAGCAGTACTTC
clone_size: NA; j_call: TRBJ1-2; d_call: NA; v_call: TRBV14; cdr3_aa: CASSLQTGANYGYTF; cdr3_nt: TGTGCCAGCAGCCTGCAGACAGGAGCTAACTATGGCTACACCTTC
clone_size: NA; j_call: TRBJ1-5; d_call: TRBD1; v_call: TRBV20-1; cdr3_aa: CSVTQGALDQPQHF; cdr3_nt: TGCAGTGTCACACAGGGGGCTTTGGATCAGCCCCAGCATTTT
clone_size: NA; j_call: TRBJ2-1; d_call: NA; v_call: TRBV5-1; cdr3_aa: CASSLGLRAGASYNEQFF; cdr3_nt: TGCGCCAGCAGCTTGGGACTGAGGGCGGGGGCCTCCTACAATGAGCAGTTCTTC
clone_size: few; j_call: TRBJ2-7; d_call: NA; v_call: TRBV6-2/TRBV6-3; cdr3_aa: CASRDPRPYEQYF; cdr3_nt: TGTGCCAGCAGGGACCCGAGGCCCTACGAGCAGTACTTC
clone_size: NA; j_call: TRBJ2-7; d_call: NA; v_call: TRBV27; cdr3_aa: CASSLGQDSHEQYF; cdr3_nt: TGTGCCAGCAGTTTGGGGCAGGACTCCCACGAGCAGTACTTC
clone_size: few; j_call: TRBJ2-3; d_call: NA; v_call: TRBV20-1; cdr3_aa: CSARVAPSTDTQYF; cdr3_nt: TGCAGTGCTAGAGTAGCTCCTAGCACAGATACGCAGTATTTT
clone_size: NA; j_call: TRBJ2-5; d_call: NA; v_call: TRBV28; cdr3_aa: CASSNPGAGGYQETQYF; cdr3_nt: TGTGCCAGCAGTAACCCTGGGGCGGGCGGTTACCAAGAGACCCAGTACTTC
clone_size: NA; j_call: TRBJ2-3; d_call: NA; v_call: TRBV3-1; cdr3_aa: CASSQGTTGDTQYF; cdr3_nt: TGTGCCAGCAGCCAGGGAACGACGGGAGATACGCAGTATTTT
clone_size: NA; j_call: TRBJ1-4; d_call: NA; v_call: TRBV6-1; cdr3_aa: CASSEAGTNEKLFF; cdr3_nt: TGTGCCAGCAGTGAGGCGGGAACAAATGAAAAACTGTTTTTT
clone_size: NA; j_call: TRBJ2-7; d_call: TRBD1; v_call: TRBV6-2/TRBV6-3; cdr3_aa: CASSSPTRGRLYEQYF; cdr3_nt: TGTGCCAGCAGTTCGCCGACCAGGGGGCGCCTCTACGAGCAGTACTTC
clone_size: NA; j_call: TRBJ2-3; d_call: TRBD1; v_call: TRBV6-1; cdr3_aa: CASIPNPWDRGATDTQYF; cdr3_nt: TGTGCCAGCATCCCAAACCCCTGGGACAGGGGAGCCACAGATACGCAGTATTTT
clone_size: few; j_call: TRBJ2-1; d_call: NA; v_call: TRBV7-2; cdr3_aa: CASSPPRPDNEQFF; cdr3_nt: TGTGCCAGCAGCCCCCCTCGGCCTGACAATGAGCAGTTCTTC
clone_size: few; j_call: TRBJ1-5; d_call: NA; v_call: TRBV4-2; cdr3_aa: CASSQDQVSNQPQHF; cdr3_nt: TGTGCCAGCAGCCAAGATCAAGTCAGCAATCAGCCCCAGCATTTT
clone_size: NA; j_call: TRBJ2-3; d_call: NA; v_call: TRBV5-1; cdr3_aa: CASSGEGYTDTQYF; cdr3_nt: TGCGCCAGCAGCGGCGAGGGGTACACAGATACGCAGTATTTT
clone_size: NA; j_call: TRBJ1-1; d_call: NA; v_call: TRBV12-3/TRBV12-4; cdr3_aa: CASIEGNTEAFF; cdr3_nt: TGTGCCAGCATTGAGGGGAACACTGAAGCTTTCTTT
clone_size: NA; j_call: TRBJ2-5; d_call: TRBD2; v_call: TRBV29-1; cdr3_aa: CSVGLAGGPVETQYF; cdr3_nt: TGCAGCGTTGGGTTAGCGGGGGGGCCGGTTGAGACCCAGTACTTC
clone_size: few; j_call: TRBJ2-7; d_call: TRBD1; v_call: TRBV29-1; cdr3_aa: CSVVETGSYEQYF; cdr3_nt: TGCAGCGTTGTTGAGACAGGGTCCTACGAGCAGTACTTC
clone_size: NA; j_call: TRBJ2-2; d_call: TRBD2; v_call: TRBV20-1; cdr3_aa: CSADLAGGPKTGELFF; cdr3_nt: TGCAGCGCAGATCTAGCGGGGGGCCCTAAAACCGGGGAGCTGTTTTTT
clone_size: NA; j_call: TRBJ2-3; d_call: TRBD2; v_call: TRBV5-1; cdr3_aa: CASSLARTSGVTDTQYF; cdr3_nt: TGCGCCAGCAGCTTGGCCAGGACTAGCGGGGTCACAGATACGCAGTATTTT
clone_size: NA; j_call: TRBJ2-7; d_call: NA; v_call: TRBV5-1; cdr3_aa: CASSRASGRTTNYEQYF; cdr3_nt: TGCGCCAGCAGTCGAGCCTCGGGCCGGACCACTAACTACGAGCAGTACTTC
clone_size: few; j_call: TRBJ1-2; d_call: NA; v_call: TRBV3-1; cdr3_aa: CASSQDLEVDYGYTF; cdr3_nt: TGTGCCAGCAGCCAAGATCTTGAGGTCGACTATGGCTACACCTTC
clone_size: NA; j_call: TRBJ2-7; d_call: TRBD2; v_call: TRBV28; cdr3_aa: CASSLFGEGTYEQYF; cdr3_nt: TGTGCCAGCAGTTTGTTCGGGGAGGGCACCTACGAGCAGTACTTC
clone_size: NA; j_call: TRBJ1-1; d_call: NA; v_call: TRBV4-3; cdr3_aa: CASSQSRMNTEAFF; cdr3_nt: TGCGCCAGCAGCCAAAGCCGGATGAACACTGAAGCTTTCTTT
clone_size: NA; j_call: TRBJ1-4; d_call: NA; v_call: TRBV15; cdr3_aa: CATSRDQATNEKLFF; cdr3_nt: TGTGCCACCAGCAGAGATCAAGCAACTAATGAAAAACTGTTTTTT
clone_size: few; j_call: TRBJ2-5; d_call: NA; v_call: TRBV7-3; cdr3_aa: CASSPSQGLETQYF; cdr3_nt: TGTGCCAGCAGCCCATCACAGGGATTGGAGACCCAGTACTTC